A selection of T cell receptor beta chains follows, all from one sample in a study of T cell responses to AZD1222 COVID-19 vaccine. Produced via immunoSEQ multiplex PCR; TCRdb's table is partial and in-frame only. This table holds fewer than 110,000 clones, about 86% found once. This material consisted of peripheral blood, taken on day 0 of AZD1222 vaccination. Receptors were obtained from an adult in good health. CDR3s include the opening cysteine and the closing phenylalanine or tryptophan. D genes are given only for firm matches. Not every row has a clone size; where given, it reads once, few, many or a size class.

j_gene	v_gene	d_gene	abundance	CDR3nt	CDR3aa
TRBJ1-5	TRBV29-1	.	few	TGCAGCGTTTCAGGGCATGACAATCAGCCCCAGCATTTT	CSVSGHDNQPQHF
TRBJ1-4	TRBV2	.	few	TGTGCCAGCGGTGAAGGTGGGGCAACTAATGAAAAACTGTTTTTT	CASGEGGATNEKLFF
TRBJ2-1	TRBV20-1	.	.	TGCAGTGCTAGGCCCTACAATGAGCAGTTCTTC	CSARPYNEQFF
TRBJ2-1	TRBV19	TRBD2	.	TGTGCCAGCACGACTAGCGGGGGAGTATGGACCTACAATGAGCAGTTCTTC	CASTTSGGVWTYNEQFF
TRBJ2-2	TRBV5-6	.	.	TGTGCCAGCAGCTTGTGGGACTTCTACACCGGGGAGCTGTTTTTT	CASSLWDFYTGELFF
TRBJ1-6	TRBV3-1/TRBV3-2	TRBD1	.	TGTGCCAGCAGTCTCGACAGGGCGTCTTCACCCCTCCACTTT	CASSLDRASSPLHF
TRBJ2-5	TRBV4-3	TRBD2	.	TGCGCCAGCAGCCAACTAGCGGGAGGGGGGGAGACCCAGTACTTC	CASSQLAGGGETQYF
TRBJ2-5	TRBV13	.	.	TGTGCCAGCGCCAGGGTCTTCGAGACCCAGTACTTC	CASARVFETQYF
TRBJ2-2	TRBV7-2	.	.	TGTGCCAGCAGCTCGCTTAGACAACTCTCGAACACCGGGGAGCTGTTTTTT	CASSSLRQLSNTGELFF
TRBJ1-5	TRBV27	TRBD1	.	TGTGCCAGCAGTTTATCGTACGGACAGGGGAAAGGTAATCAGCCCCAGCATTTT	CASSLSYGQGKGNQPQHF
TRBJ2-7	TRBV7-2	TRBD2	.	TGTGCCAGCAGCGCGGGACTAGTGGGCGAGCAGTACTTC	CASSAGLVGEQYF
TRBJ2-3	TRBV6-1	.	.	TGTGCCAGCAGTGAAGGGTTTGCGACAGATACGCAGTATTTT	CASSEGFATDTQYF
TRBJ2-2	TRBV6-5	TRBD1	.	TGTGCCAGCAGAGCCGGACAGGGGTTCGGGGAGCTGTTTTTT	CASRAGQGFGELFF
TRBJ1-1	TRBV6-5	TRBD1	.	TGTGCCAGCAGTTACCAGGCAGGGGGGAACACTGAAGCTTTCTTT	CASSYQAGGNTEAFF
TRBJ2-7	TRBV7-2	.	.	TGTGCCAGCAGCTTTTCGCCCGGACAGCCGTACGAGCAGTACTTC	CASSFSPGQPYEQYF
TRBJ2-7	TRBV2	.	.	TGTGCCAGCAGCCAGGCGGGGATCTACGAGCAGTACTTC	CASSQAGIYEQYF
TRBJ1-6	TRBV11-2	TRBD1	medium-sized	TGTGCCAGCAGCGACCAGGGGGCGAGCTATAATTCACCCCTCCACTTT	CASSDQGASYNSPLHF
TRBJ2-2	TRBV24-1	.	.	TGTGCCACCAGTGATTTGCGCTCCGGGACGGAGTTCACCGGGGAGCTGTTTTTT	CATSDLRSGTEFTGELFF
TRBJ2-7	TRBV12-2	.	.	TGTGCAAGTCGCCCAACAGAGGGAAATTTGGTCTACGAGCAGTACTTC	CASRPTEGNLVYEQYF
TRBJ2-7	TRBV20-1	.	.	TGCAGTGCTGGAGTCGAGCAGTACTTC	CSAGVEQYF
TRBJ1-5	TRBV7-2	.	.	TGTGCCAGCAGCTTAGTTCCAGAACAGCCAGGGCCCCAGCATTTT	CASSLVPEQPGPQHF
TRBJ1-1	TRBV29-1	.	once	TGCAGCGTTGAAGCAAACAGGGCCGGGGACACTGAAGCTTTCTTT	CSVEANRAGDTEAFF
TRBJ1-6	TRBV4-3	.	.	TGCGCCAGCAGCCAATTTTTCAGTAGTTCACCCCTCCACTTT	CASSQFFSSSPLHF
TRBJ2-1	TRBV10-3	.	.	TGTGCCATCAGTGTAACCGGAAAGGGTGGGTATGAGCAGTTCTTC	CAISVTGKGGYEQFF
TRBJ1-2	TRBV7-9	.	.	TGTGCCAGCAGCTTATTTGTGCCAGGGTACGGCTACACCTTC	CASSLFVPGYGYTF
TRBJ1-1	TRBV19	.	few	TGTGCCAGTAACAACACTCCGGGCACTGAAGCTTTCTTT	CASNNTPGTEAFF
TRBJ2-3	TRBV7-2	TRBD2	.	TGTGCCAGCAGCGGACCCCCGGGACTACCAAGCACAGATACGCAGTATTTT	CASSGPPGLPSTDTQYF
TRBJ2-5	TRBV5-8	.	.	TGTGCCAGCAGCTTGGTCGAGCTGGGGACCCAGTACTTC	CASSLVELGTQYF
TRBJ1-3	TRBV18	.	once	TGTGCCAGCTCACCACCCCTGGGGGCCTCTGGAAACACCATATATTTT	CASSPPLGASGNTIYF
TRBJ1-2	TRBV9	.	.	TGTGCCAGCAGCGTAGCTCAAGGAAGTGCCTATGGCTACACCTTC	CASSVAQGSAYGYTF
TRBJ2-3	TRBV19	TRBD2	.	TGTGCCAGTAGTGGAGGACTAGAGGGGACCCCTAGCACAGATACGCAGTATTTT	CASSGGLEGTPSTDTQYF
TRBJ1-1	TRBV30	TRBD1	.	TGTGCCTGGAGCGCGCAGGGGGTTACTGAAGCTTTCTTT	CAWSAQGVTEAFF
TRBJ2-2	TRBV4-3	.	.	TGCGCCAGCAGCCAAGAACTCCCATTCACCGGGGAGCTGTTTTTT	CASSQELPFTGELFF
TRBJ1-4	TRBV7-2	.	.	TGTGCCAGCAGCTTAGGGTTACGGGAAAAACTGTTTTTT	CASSLGLREKLFF
TRBJ1-4	TRBV27	TRBD1	.	TGTGCCAGCAGTCCACAGGGGGTGGTTTCTGGGGATGAAAAACTGTTTTTT	CASSPQGVVSGDEKLFF
TRBJ1-1	TRBV6-5	.	.	TGTGCCAGCAGGTCCCGGGGGACTGAAGCTTTCTTT	CASRSRGTEAFF
TRBJ2-5	TRBV6-6	.	once	TGTGCCAGCGGGCGGGCCGAACAAGAGACCCAGTACTTC	CASGRAEQETQYF
TRBJ2-3	TRBV24-1	.	.	TGTGCCACCAGTGATTCCCCTGGCCAGGGACGCCTGCCAGATACGCAGTATTTT	CATSDSPGQGRLPDTQYF
TRBJ2-1	TRBV28	TRBD2	.	TGTGCCAGCAGTCCGTGGACTAGCGGGAGGGACTCCTACAATGAGCAGTTCTTC	CASSPWTSGRDSYNEQFF
TRBJ1-3	TRBV30	TRBD1	.	TGTGCCTGGAGTACCTACGGGACAGATGGAAACACCATATATTTT	CAWSTYGTDGNTIYF
TRBJ2-1	TRBV5-4	.	.	TGTGCCAGCAGCTTGAAGGGGGGGAATGAGCAGTTCTTC	CASSLKGGNEQFF
TRBJ1-5	TRBV27	TRBD1	.	TGTGCCAGCAGTGACAGGGGGGGCAATCAGCCCCAGCATTTT	CASSDRGGNQPQHF